This T cell receptor (beta chain) is drawn from a study of shared clonotypes between healthy human individuals. Regarding the study as a whole: Naive CD4 clonotypes were shared across a few donors at around 5%. Among donors, sharing of clonotypes was expected to be affected by sequencing depth.

Of note for this clone: The antigen is undetermined. Different DNA sequences within this sample yield the same CDR3.

How the authors handled the data: Junction-only immunoSEQ data arrived without quality scores, meaning filtering differed. TCRdb's copy holds only in-frame clones and misses some; the assay was immunoSEQ multiplex PCR. Clone size and V and J calls were adopted from that table, with D and trimming inferred from the DNA. This table holds around 2,000,000 clones, about 95% found once. Naive-designated CD8 cells lacked CD45RO, were positively enriched for CCR7, and omitted terminally differentiated effector memory CD45RA+ cells. The CDR3 is 13 amino acids. Germline assignment: CDR1 LNHDA and CDR2 SQIVND (reference sequence). Trimming removed 4 bases from V and 0 bases from J, with 6 bases in between.

J is TRBJ1-1 and V is TRBV19, with D unresolved. The sequence derives from a man between 18 and 35 years old in good health. The sample comprised naive CD8+ T cells sorted from blood. The CDR3 loop reads CASSNSLNTEAFF. The CDR3 coding sequence is TGTGCCAGTAGTAACAGCTTGAACACTGAAGCTTTCTTT.